Here is one TCR beta chain with its context. No antigen is known for it. The data were taken from a study of shared clonotypes between healthy human individuals. The overall study: There were three CD4 naive, three CD4 memory, two CD8 naive and one CD8 memory plates per donor.

Naive CD8 populations comprised CD45RO-negative cells positively selected for CCR7, excluding terminally differentiated effector memory CD45RA+ cells. Assay used: immunoSEQ multiplex PCR; TCRdb lists only in-frame clones, some missing. Among millions of clones listed, 85% to 95% were seen once. The CDR3 runs 14 residues. Trimming removed 6 bases at V and 1 base at J, with 11 bases between. Germline CDR1 and CDR2: MNHNS and SASEGT. The study's findings and limits: Generation probability values for non-shared clonotypes were lower than those for clonotypes shared by all four donors.

The chain combines TRBV6-1 with TRBJ2-3; D is unresolved. This TCR came from a man aged 18 to 35 in good health. Some clones in this sample may be carry-over from other donors' samples. The material sequenced was naive CD8+ T cells from PBMCs. The CDR3 nucleotides are TGTGCCAGCAGGACCAAATTTCGCACAGATACGCAGTATTTT. Protein product: CASRTKFRTDTQYF.